This entry lists 17 T cell receptor beta chains sequenced from one sample in a study of regulatory T cells in long-lasting Graves disease. Arm-PCR of CDR3 regions and iRepertoire HTBI primers were used to build TCR beta libraries. A single record per CDR3 protein comes from TCRdb applying MiXCR to the multiplex PCR reads. The sample gives 350,000 to 550,000 distinct CDR3 sequences, 14% of which show up once; roughly a sixth is in the top ten. Time point in this sample: newly diagnosed GD, antithyroid drugs for less than 3 months. Preparation of the TCR library used RNA extracted from PBMCs. This same sample was also part of a study on T cells in Graves' hyperthyroidism and ophthalmopathy.

The sample in question was peripheral blood mononuclear cells (PBMCs), obtained at new diagnosis, from a patient treated with antithyroid drugs. These receptor sequences come from a woman in her 50s with Graves disease.

This clonotype was picked up many times. J is TRBJ1-3 and V is TRBV2; a possible D gene is TRBD1 (6 bases). Germline values: CDR1 SNHLY, CDR2 FYNNEI. V lost 0 bases and J 9 bases, leaving 9 bases between the germline ends. This CDR3 contains 13 residues. CDR3 nucleotide sequence: TGTGCCAGCAGTGAAGCACAGGGCTCCACCATATATTTT. Its protein product is CASSEAQGSTIYF.

This clonotype was seen repeatedly, ten times or more. The V call is TRBV4-1, the J call TRBJ2-5; D gene ambiguous. This CDR3 spans 13 amino acids. The V gene's germline CDR1 is MGHRA and CDR2 YSYEKL. Deletions cut 1 base from V and 0 bases from J, with 3 bases between. CDR3 in DNA: TGCGCCAGCAGCCAAGTTGACCAAGAGACCCAGTACTTC. The encoded protein is CASSQVDQETQYF.

At least ten counts were recorded for this clonotype. The rearrangement uses TRBV28 and TRBJ1-5; possibly TRBD1 for D (6 bases). Germline V gene sequence: CDR1 MDHEN, CDR2 SYDVKM. V lost 5 bases and J 7 bases, leaving 15 bases between the germline ends. CDR3 length: 14 residues. The CDR3 sequence: CASSTTGRGQPQHF. CDR3 DNA: TGTGCCAGCAGTACAACAGGGCGGGGACAGCCCCAGCATTTT.

This clonotype has only a few counts. The chain employs TRBV28 and TRBJ1-2, with 7 nucleotides matching TRBD1. The trim removed 2 bases at V and 3 bases at J, leaving 3 bases unmatched. Germline CDR1 and CDR2: MDHEN and SYDVKM. This CDR3 region has 14 residues. The CDR3 region is CASSLRGGYYGYTF. Written as DNA, the CDR3 is TGTGCCAGCAGTTTAAGAGGGGGCTACTATGGCTACACCTTC.

This clonotype was counted between two and nine times. This chain uses TRBV27 with TRBJ2-7; 7 bases agree with TRBD1. The CDR3 has 14 residues. V gave up 6 bases and J gave up 7 bases; unmatched junction bases: 12. Looked up from germline, CDR1 is MNHEY and CDR2 is SMNVEV (reference sequence). CDR3 nucleotide sequence: TGTGCCAGCAGCCACTCCAGACAGGGCCTGGAGCAGTACTTC. Protein sequence: CASSHSRQGLEQYF.

The chain employs TRBV19 and TRBJ2-4; TRBD2 matches 11 bases. Trimming at V came to 6 bases and at J to 0 bases, leaving 13 bases not matched to a gene. The germline gives CDR1 LNHDA, CDR2 SQIVND (reference sequence). The CDR3 is made up of 19 amino acids. The CDR3 DNA is TGTGCCAGTAGCCCGGGACTAGCGGACCCTGGGGTAGCCAAAAACATTCAGTACTTC. This encodes CASSPGLADPGVAKNIQYF.

This clonotype has at least ten counts. The V and J genes are TRBV7-8 and TRBJ2-5; no definite D call. Germline CDR1 is SGHVS and CDR2 is FQNEAQ. The CDR3 covers 16 residues. Between the trimmed V and J ends, which lost 1 base and 5 bases, there was a span of 17 bases. The CDR3 region has the DNA TGTGCCAGCAGCTTAGGTGGCAGCTCTTTAACGGAGACCCAGTACTTC. This gives the protein CASSLGGSSLTETQYF.

This clonotype was seen many times. V and J are TRBV27 and TRBJ2-1; unclear D gene. The CDR3 runs 15 residues. Trimming pared 6 bases from V and 6 bases from J, leaving 18 bases between. CDR1 is MNHEY, CDR2 SMNVEV, per germline (reference sequence). The CDR3 region has the DNA TGTGCCAGCAGGCCCCAGCTAGATTCCCCCAATGAGCAGTTCTTC. As protein: CASRPQLDSPNEQFF.

This clonotype was observed at least ten times. This chain joins TRBV5-1 and TRBJ2-1; TRBD2 aligns across 9 bases. V gave up 1 base and J gave up 9 bases; unmatched junction bases: 8. The CDR3 covers 15 residues. Germline CDR1 is SGHRS and CDR2 is YFSETQ. This CDR3 is CASSLISVAGAEQFF. The CDR3 DNA follows: TGCGCCAGCAGCTTGATTAGTGTAGCGGGAGCTGAGCAGTTCTTC. Based on the CDR3 plus reference TRBV5-1 and TRBJ2-1, the full variable domain is KAGVTQTPRYLIKTRGQQVTLSCSPISGHRSVSWYQQTPGQGLQFLFEYFSETQRNKGNFPGRFSGRQFSNSRSEMNVSTLELGDSALYLCASSLISVAGAEQFFGPGTRLTVL.

This chain links TRBV28 with TRBJ2-2; weak D call: TRBD1 (6 bases). This CDR3 is built from 14 residues. The V end was cut by 5 bases, the J end by 5 bases, with 12 bases between. The germline V gene encodes CDR1 MDHEN and CDR2 SYDVKM. The DNA of the CDR3 is TGTGCCAGCAGTCTCGACCAGGGGACCGGGGAGCTGTTTTTT. It specifies CASSLDQGTGELFF.

The chain couples TRBV5-4 to TRBJ2-2; maybe TRBD1 (6 bases). The V end was cut by 4 bases, the J end by 1 base, with 11 bases between. This CDR3 contains 15 residues. Germline V gene lookup returns CDR1 SGHNT and CDR2 YYREEE (reference sequence). The CDR3 sequence: CASSPRQVNTGELFF. The CDR3 DNA reads as TGTGCCAGCAGCCCCCGACAGGTGAACACCGGGGAGCTGTTTTTT.

This clonotype was detected ten times or more. This chain joins TRBV28 and TRBJ2-5, with D perhaps being TRBD1 or TRBD2 (5 bases each). The germline V and J ends were trimmed by 6 bases and 1 base, with 18 bases remaining between them. CDR3 length equals 16 residues. Germline assignment: CDR1 MDHEN and CDR2 SYDVKM. CDR3 amino acids: CASSPNPSGTQETQYF. CDR3 nucleotides: TGTGCCAGCAGCCCCAACCCTTCAGGGACCCAAGAGACCCAGTACTTC.

This clonotype was seen a few times. The chain is built from TRBV3-1 and TRBJ2-1; 9 bases align to TRBD2. Germline CDR1 is LGHDT and CDR2 is YNNKEL (reference sequence). Trimming removed 0 bases from V and 7 bases from J; junction bases left unmatched: 7. The CDR3 is 16 amino acids. CDR3 residues: CASSQDRGLAANEQFF. In nucleotides, the CDR3 is TGTGCCAGCAGCCAAGATCGGGGACTAGCTGCGAATGAGCAGTTCTTC.

The rearrangement joins TRBV24-1 to TRBJ2-1; TRBD2 matches at 7 bases. The ends lost 2 bases at V and 8 bases at J; junction bases unmatched: 23. The CDR3 length is 20 residues. CDR1 is KGHDR, CDR2 SFDVKD, per germline. CDR3 in DNA: TGTGCCACCAGTGATTCCATCCAAGGACTAGTTACGGACGGCTTCGATGAGCAGTTCTTC. Translated: CATSDSIQGLVTDGFDEQFF.

There are many counts of this clonotype. The genes are TRBV24-1 and TRBJ2-1; no clear D. V lost 2 bases and J lost 0, with 13 bases in between. The germline gives CDR1 KGHDR, CDR2 SFDVKD. The CDR3 is 17 residues long. CDR3 nucleotide sequence: TGTGCCACCAGTGATTCTAAACAGCTAAGCTCCTACAATGAGCAGTTCTTC. It is translated as CATSDSKQLSSYNEQFF.

The table lists this clonotype with many counts. J is TRBJ2-5 and V is TRBV27; no clear D. V lost 6 bases and J lost 1, with 9 bases in between. The CDR3 runs 13 residues. CDR1 is MNHEY and CDR2 is SMNVEV in the germline V gene (reference sequence). The CDR3 region has the DNA TGTGCCAGCAGCCTATGGGGCCAAGAGACCCAGTACTTC. Translating it yields CASSLWGQETQYF.

Many counts were recorded for this clonotype. The chain joins TRBV24-1 to TRBJ2-1, with 7 bases matching TRBD1. Matching the DNA end better, TRBJ2-5 makes the J call doubtful. The CDR3 is made up of 14 amino acids. Germline V gives CDR1 KGHDR, CDR2 SFDVKD. The CDR3 nucleotides are TGTGCCACCGCAACCTCCAGGGGGAGTGAGACCCAGTACTTC. Its protein is CATATSRGSETQYF.